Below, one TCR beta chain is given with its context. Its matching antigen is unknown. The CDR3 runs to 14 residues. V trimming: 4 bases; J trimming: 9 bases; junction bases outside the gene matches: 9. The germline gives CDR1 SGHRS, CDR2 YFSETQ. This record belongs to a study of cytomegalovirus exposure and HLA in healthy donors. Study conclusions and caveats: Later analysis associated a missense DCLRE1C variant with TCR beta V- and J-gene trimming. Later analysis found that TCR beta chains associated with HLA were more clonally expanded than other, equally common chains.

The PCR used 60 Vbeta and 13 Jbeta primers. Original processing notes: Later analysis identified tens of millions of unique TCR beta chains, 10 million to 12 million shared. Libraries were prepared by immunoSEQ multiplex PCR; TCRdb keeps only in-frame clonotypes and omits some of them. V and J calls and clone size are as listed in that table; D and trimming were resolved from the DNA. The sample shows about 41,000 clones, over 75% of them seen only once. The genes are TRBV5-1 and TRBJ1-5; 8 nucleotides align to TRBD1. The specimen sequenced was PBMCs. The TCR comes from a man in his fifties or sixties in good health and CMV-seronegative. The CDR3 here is CASSPDAGQGPQHF. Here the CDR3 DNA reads TGCGCCAGCAGCCCCGATGCTGGACAGGGGCCCCAGCATTTT.